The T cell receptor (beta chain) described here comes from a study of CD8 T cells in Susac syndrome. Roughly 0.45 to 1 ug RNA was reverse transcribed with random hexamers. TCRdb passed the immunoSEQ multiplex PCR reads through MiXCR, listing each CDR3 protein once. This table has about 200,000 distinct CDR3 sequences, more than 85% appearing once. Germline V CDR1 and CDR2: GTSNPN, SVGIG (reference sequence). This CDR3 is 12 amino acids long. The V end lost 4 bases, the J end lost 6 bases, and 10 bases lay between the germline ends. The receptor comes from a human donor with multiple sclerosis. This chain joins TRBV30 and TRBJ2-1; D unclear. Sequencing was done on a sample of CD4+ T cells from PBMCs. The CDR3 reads CAWTPTLNEQFF. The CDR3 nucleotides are TGTGCCTGGACGCCGACCCTCAATGAGCAGTTCTTC.